Each of the 22 T cell receptor beta chains below was sequenced from the same sample in a study of technical replicates of blood from a few donors. Assay: immunoSEQ multiplex PCR; the TCRdb copy retains only in-frame clones and omits some. The repertoire holds tens of thousands of clones, with roughly 93% as singletons. The specimen sequenced was T cells isolated from PBMCs. The receptors come from a human donor in good health.

The V call is TRBV5-1, the J call TRBJ1-6; D might be TRBD1 (5 bases). Trimming stripped 7 bases from V and 5 bases from J, with 22 bases between. The CDR3 runs 17 residues. Germline V gene data show CDR1 as SGHRS and CDR2 as YFSETQ. The CDR3 spells CASRFTMGRDDNSPLHF. The CDR3 bases are TGCGCCAGCCGATTTACGATGGGGCGCGATGATAATTCACCCCTCCACTTT.

V and J are TRBV9 and TRBJ2-5; D perhaps matches TRBD1 (5 bases). CDR1 and CDR2 from the germline V gene are SGDLS and YYNGEE. The CDR3 length is 15 residues. The ends were cut back, 6 bases at V and 3 bases at J, with 18 bases in the middle. CDR3 nucleotide sequence: TGTGCCAGCACCTGGATGGGTGGGGCTGAAGAGACCCAGTACTTC. Encoded protein: CASTWMGGAEETQYF.

This clone is a singleton in its sample. The chain links TRBV5-5 to TRBJ2-2, with a weak D call TRBD1 (5 bases). Germline V gene lookup returns CDR1 SGHKS and CDR2 YYEKEE (reference sequence). The CDR3 runs 15 residues. Trimming took 0 bases from V and 6 from J, leaving 12 bases between them. The CDR3 region is CASSLEGFDSGELFF. The CDR3 DNA sequence: TGTGCCAGCAGCTTGGAGGGGTTTGATTCCGGGGAGCTGTTTTTT. Variable domain in full (rest from reference TRBV5-5 and TRBJ2-2): DAGVTQSPTHLIKTRGQQVTLRCSPISGHKSVSWYQQVLGQGPQFIFQYYEKEERGRGNFPDRFSARQFPNYSSELNVNALLLGDSALYLCASSLEGFDSGELFFGEGSRLTVL.

This clone appeared a single time. This sequence joins TRBV2 and TRBJ2-7; 7 nucleotides agree with TRBD1. CDR1 is SNHLY and CDR2 is FYNNEI in the germline V gene. The V and J ends lost 2 bases and 4 bases, in that order; junction bases with no gene match: 8. CDR3 length equals 15 residues. The CDR3 DNA reads as TGTGCCAGCAGTGAATACGGTGAGGGGGCTTACGAGCAGTACTTC. This encodes CASSEYGEGAYEQYF.

This clone was detected only once. The genes are TRBV6-1 and TRBJ2-7; 12 bases line up with TRBD2. Trimming cost V 1 base and J 9 bases; bases outside gene matches: 10. The germline V gene has CDR1 MNHNS and CDR2 SASEGT. The CDR3 is 16 residues long. The CDR3 bases are TGTGCCAGCAGTGAAGTCTGGACTAGCGGGATATCACGGCAGTACTTC. As protein: CASSEVWTSGISRQYF.

This chain connects TRBV28 to TRBJ1-4, with a tentative D call TRBD1 (6 bases). Germline V gene data show CDR1 as MDHEN and CDR2 as SYDVKM. Trimming took off 8 bases at V and 5 bases at J, with 18 bases between the two ends. The CDR3 runs 15 residues. Here the CDR3 reads CASSPARGNNEKLFF. Here the CDR3 DNA reads TGTGCCAGCTCCCCAGCAAGGGGGAACAATGAAAAACTGTTTTTT.

The V call is TRBV5-1, the J call TRBJ2-1; 7 bases align to TRBD2. Germline trimming cut 1 base from V and 0 bases from J; bases unmatched to any gene: 10. This CDR3 contains 18 residues. Germline CDR1 SGHRS, CDR2 YFSETQ. The CDR3 loop reads CASSLLAAGSSSYNEQFF. The CDR3, as DNA: TGCGCCAGCAGCTTGCTCGCAGCGGGATCAAGCTCCTACAATGAGCAGTTCTTC.

The J gene is TRBJ2-7, the V gene TRBV11-3, with TRBD1 identical over 7 bases. This CDR3 contains 14 residues. The germline CDR1 and CDR2 sequences are SGHNT and YENEEA. V was pared by 3 bases and J by 1 base, with 3 bases of the junction left unmatched. CDR3 loop: CASSFTGESYEQYF. Written as DNA, the CDR3 is TGTGCCAGCAGCTTTACAGGGGAATCCTACGAGCAGTACTTC.

The chain employs TRBV14 and TRBJ2-7; the D is unclear. Per germline, CDR1 SGHDN and CDR2 FVKESK. Trimming removed 2 bases at V and 2 bases at J, with 4 bases between. The CDR3 sequence is 12 residues long. CDR3 sequence (DNA): TGTGCCAGCAGCCAAAGCCCCTACGAGCAGTACTTC. Its protein is CASSQSPYEQYF.

V and J are TRBV12-5 and TRBJ1-5; no definite D call. V lost 0 bases and J 3 bases, leaving 12 bases between the germline ends. In germline, CDR1 is LGHNT, CDR2 FRNRAP. CDR3 size: 16 residues. In DNA form, the CDR3 reads TGTGCTAGTGGTTTGGTACTAGGGCAGCTCAATCAGCCCCAGCATTTT. This translates into CASGLVLGQLNQPQHF.

The rearrangement joins TRBV6-1 to TRBJ2-1; 8 bases agree with TRBD2. The V and J ends lost 10 bases and 2 bases, in that order; junction bases with no gene match: 10. The germline V gene encodes CDR1 MNHNS and CDR2 SASEGT. The CDR3 totals 15 residues. The CDR3 spells CATFASGRTYNEQFF. The CDR3 nucleotides read TGTGCCACGTTCGCGAGCGGGAGAACCTACAATGAGCAGTTCTTC.

The V call is TRBV7-2, the J call TRBJ2-1; a weak D match, TRBD2 (5 bases). This CDR3 is 16 amino acids long. V was clipped by 5 bases and J by 0 bases, with 14 bases between them. Germline CDR1 reads SGHTA; CDR2 reads FQGNSA. CDR3 sequence: CASSPFRGSSYNEQFF. DNA for the CDR3: TGTGCCAGCAGCCCCTTCAGAGGGAGCTCCTACAATGAGCAGTTCTTC.

The chain is built from TRBV9 and TRBJ1-6; D might be TRBD1 (5 bases). The CDR3 has 15 amino acids. Trimming pared 1 base from V and 7 bases from J, leaving 12 bases between. Germline V gives CDR1 SGDLS, CDR2 YYNGEE. This chain's CDR3 is CASSVFGGGNSPLHF. Written as DNA, the CDR3 is TGTGCCAGCAGCGTATTCGGGGGGGGAAATTCACCCCTCCACTTT.

The V call is TRBV5-1, the J call TRBJ1-1; TRBD1 is a possible D gene (5 bases). The CDR3 extends over 15 amino acids. Germline V gene sequence: CDR1 SGHRS, CDR2 YFSETQ. Between the trimmed V and J ends, which lost 4 bases and 1 base, there was a span of 14 bases. The CDR3 region has the DNA TGCGCCAGCAGCCCCGGGACTCCAGGGAACACTGAAGCTTTCTTT. Translating it yields CASSPGTPGNTEAFF.

This chain connects TRBV5-4 to TRBJ2-5, with TRBD1 as a possible D gene (6 bases). CDR1 and CDR2 (germline): SGHNT, YYREEE (reference sequence). The V and J ends lost 0 bases and 0 bases respectively, with 9 bases between them. The CDR3 spans 15 residues. DNA of the CDR3: TGTGCCAGCAGCTTGGGGGACACTTACCAAGAGACCCAGTACTTC. This codes for CASSLGDTYQETQYF.

The rearrangement joins TRBV25-1 to TRBJ2-7; D gene unclear. Looked up from germline, CDR1 is MGHDK and CDR2 is SYGVNS. The CDR3 covers 13 residues. The V and J ends lost 3 bases and 5 bases respectively, with 11 bases between them. The CDR3 DNA reads TGTGCCAGCAGTGAGGGCTCAGGTGACGAGCAGTACTTC. Residues: CASSEGSGDEQYF.

As DNA, the CDR3 is TGCGCCAGCAGGCGGGGACCTAGCACAGATACGCAGTATTTT. Encoded protein: CASRRGPSTDTQYF. The chain uses TRBV10-2 and TRBJ2-3; TRBD2 might be the D (6 bases). The V and J ends lost 6 bases and 0 bases respectively, with 10 bases between them. The germline CDR1 and CDR2 sequences are WSHSY and SAAADI. The CDR3 covers 14 residues.

The chain links TRBV4-2 to TRBJ2-4, with D maybe TRBD2 (6 bases). Trimming cost V 6 bases and J 2 bases, with 17 bases left between them. Germline V gives CDR1 LGHNA, CDR2 YNFKEQ. The length of the CDR3 is 16 residues. The CDR3 nucleotides read TGTGCCAGCAGTCTCGCATCGGAGGGTTCCAAAAACATTCAGTACTTC. It is translated as CASSLASEGSKNIQYF.

This clone has more than one count but fewer than ten. The V call is TRBV2, the J call TRBJ2-3; the D gene is possibly TRBD2 (5 bases). CDR1 is SNHLY and CDR2 is FYNNEI in the germline V gene. Trimming stripped 1 base from V and 0 bases from J, with 26 bases between. The CDR3 loop spans 21 amino acids. CDR3 protein: CASSEGTLGGYWGSSTDTQYF. CDR3 sequence (DNA): TGTGCCAGCAGTGAAGGTACTTTAGGCGGGTACTGGGGAAGCAGCACAGATACGCAGTATTTT.

The chain couples TRBV5-6 to TRBJ1-4; D not resolved. The CDR3 contains 17 residues. Germline V lookup: CDR1 SGHDT, CDR2 YYEEEE. V was trimmed by 1 base and J by 2 bases, leaving 15 bases between them. The chain's CDR3 is CASSLWARISTNEKLFF. The CDR3, as DNA: TGTGCCAGCAGCTTGTGGGCGAGAATAAGCACTAATGAAAAACTGTTTTTT.

The chain joins TRBV5-4 to TRBJ1-1; possible D gene TRBD1, 5 bases. Trimming stripped 1 base from V and 6 bases from J, with 16 bases between. Germline values: CDR1 SGHNT, CDR2 YYREEE (reference sequence). The CDR3 spans 15 residues. DNA for the CDR3: TGTGCCAGCAGCTTGCGGATAGGGAAAGGGGCTGAAGCTTTCTTT. It is translated as CASSLRIGKGAEAFF.

This chain links TRBV5-4 with TRBJ2-7; a possible D gene is TRBD1 (6 bases). This CDR3 contains 13 residues. V was pared by 5 bases and J by 5 bases, with 14 bases between. Germline lookup yields CDR1 SGHNT and CDR2 YYREEE (reference sequence). Here the CDR3 DNA reads TGTGCCAGCAGAGCACAGGGATCTGACGAGCAGTACTTC. It is translated as CASRAQGSDEQYF.